Shown below are 21 T cell receptor beta chains from a single sample sequenced in a study of T cell changes during pregnancy in multiple sclerosis. Sequenced by immunoSEQ multiplex PCR; TCRdb stores in-frame clones only, minus some. The data hold under 55,000 clones, with around 94% observed a single time. The input for sequencing was CD4+ T cells from peripheral blood mononuclear cells, taken in the third trimester of pregnancy. The receptors derive from a female donor with multiple sclerosis, enrolled in a pregnancy study.

V gene TRBV28 combines with J gene TRBJ2-3, with TRBD1 matching 7 bases. V trimming: 2 bases; J trimming: 10 bases; junction bases outside the gene matches: 15. CDR3 length: 16 residues. Germline loops: CDR1 MDHEN, CDR2 SYDVKM. The DNA of the CDR3 is TGTGCCAGCAGTTTACCTCAGACAGGGTCCAAGGATCCGCAGTATTTT. Residues: CASSLPQTGSKDPQYF.

A single count supports this clone. The gene calls are TRBV4-1 and TRBJ2-7; 9 bases are shared with TRBD1. Germline V gives CDR1 MGHRA, CDR2 YSYEKL. Unmatched junction bases numbered 9, after V lost 6 bases and J lost 3 bases. This CDR3 has 15 amino acids. CDR3 DNA: TGCGCCAGCAGTTTCGGACAGGGGTTCGACTACGAGCAGTACTTC. Translated: CASSFGQGFDYEQYF.

The rearrangement links TRBV27 to TRBJ2-3; D ambiguous. Germline V CDR1 and CDR2: MNHEY, SMNVEV (reference sequence). Between the trimmed V and J ends, which lost 5 bases and 4 bases, there was a span of 4 bases. The CDR3 totals 11 residues. The DNA of the CDR3 is TGTGCCAGCAGTCGGGCAGATACGCAGTATTTT. As protein: CASSRADTQYF.

The CDR3 loop reads CASSEGPGRGNQPQHF. CDR3 nucleotide sequence: TGTGCCAGCAGTGAGGGCCCGGGGAGAGGCAATCAGCCCCAGCATTTT. V is TRBV27 and J is TRBJ1-5; no clear D. The V end was cut by 5 bases, the J end by 2 bases, with 16 bases between. The CDR3 is 16 amino acids. From germline, CDR1 is MNHEY and CDR2 SMNVEV (reference sequence).

V and J are TRBV23-1 and TRBJ2-5; 10 bases match TRBD1. TRBV23-1 is recorded as an ORF, its role being uncertain. The CDR3 runs to 17 residues. V was pared by 0 bases and J by 3 bases, with 7 bases of the junction left unmatched. CDR3 in amino acids: CASSQSPDGTGEETQYF. CDR3 DNA sequence: TGCGCCAGCAGTCAATCCCCCGACGGGACAGGGGAAGAGACCCAGTACTTC.

As DNA, the CDR3 is TGTGCCAGCTCACCACTTACAGGGGGCCAAGAGACCCAGTACTTC. This sequence encodes CASSPLTGGQETQYF. The chain links TRBV18 to TRBJ2-5, with 8 bases identical to TRBD1. Germline V gene data show CDR1 as KGHSH and CDR2 as LQKENI. After removal of 1 base from V and 1 base from J, the junction contained 2 bases not matched to a gene. The CDR3 loop spans 15 amino acids.

The chain has TRBV5-6 and TRBJ2-2, with 9 bases identical to TRBD2. The CDR3 runs to 16 residues. V shed 2 bases and J 4 bases; nucleotides not matched to a gene: 6. The germline gives CDR1 SGHDT, CDR2 YYEEEE. The CDR3 here is CASSFLSGGSTGELFF. The CDR3, as DNA: TGTGCCAGCAGCTTCCTAAGCGGGGGGAGCACCGGGGAGCTGTTTTTT.

The V gene is TRBV9, the J gene TRBJ2-7, with a tentative D call TRBD2 (7 bases). Germline V gives CDR1 SGDLS, CDR2 YYNGEE. V was shortened by 3 bases and J by 7 bases, with 17 bases between the two germline ends. The CDR3 has 14 amino acids. DNA of the CDR3: TGTGCCAGCAGCGCGGGGGGCCCGGTATCGGAGCAGTACTTC. It is translated as CASSAGGPVSEQYF. The full variable domain, rest sourced from reference TRBV9 and TRBJ2-7, is DSGVTQTPKHLITATGQRVTLRCSPRSGDLSVYWYQQSLDQGLQFLIQYYNGEERAKGNILERFSAQQFPDLHSELNLSSLELGDSALYFCASSAGGPVSEQYFGPGTRLTVT.

This clone showed up just a few times. This sequence joins TRBV29-1 and TRBJ1-1, with unresolved D. The germline CDR1 and CDR2 sequences are SQVTM and ANQGSEA. The V end lost 6 bases, the J end lost 1 base, and 12 bases lay between the germline ends. The CDR3 covers 13 residues. DNA of the CDR3: TGCAGCGTATCATCGGTTGGGAACACTGAAGCTTTCTTT. Residues: CSVSSVGNTEAFF.

V usage is TRBV19 and J usage is TRBJ2-2, with 8 nucleotides matching TRBD1. The CDR3 has 15 residues. Germline CDR1 reads LNHDA; CDR2 reads SQIVND (reference sequence). Trimming took 4 bases from V and 5 from J; bases not matched to a gene: 6. CDR3: CASSSGQGGTGELFF. The CDR3 coding sequence is TGTGCCAGTAGTAGCGGACAGGGAGGAACCGGGGAGCTGTTTTTT.

V gene TRBV4-2 combines with J gene TRBJ2-1; a weak D match, TRBD2 (5 bases). Germline CDR1 LGHNA, CDR2 YNFKEQ. The CDR3 length is 15 residues. The V gene lost 3 bases and the J gene lost 3 bases, with 12 bases spanning the gap. The CDR3 loop is CASSQGERSYNEQFF. DNA of the CDR3: TGTGCCAGCAGCCAGGGCGAGCGGAGCTACAATGAGCAGTTCTTC.

This chain connects TRBV29-1 to TRBJ1-2; 9 bases fit TRBD1. After removal of 5 bases from V and 5 bases from J, the junction contained 12 bases not matched to a gene. Germline CDR1 SQVTM, CDR2 ANQGSEA. The CDR3 runs 15 residues. CDR3 coding DNA: TGCAGCGTTCCATCCTCCGGGACAGGGCAATATGGCTACACCTTC. This codes for CSVPSSGTGQYGYTF.

The chain employs TRBV7-9 and TRBJ2-7; perhaps TRBD2 as D (7 bases). Trimming shortened V by 7 bases and J by 5 bases, and 21 bases separated the two germline ends. The CDR3 runs to 15 residues. Germline CDR1 SEHNR, CDR2 FQNEAQ (reference sequence). CDR3 nucleotides: TGTGCCAGCATCTTCCTAGGGGGGGCTGTTAACGAGCAGTACTTC. This sequence encodes CASIFLGGAVNEQYF.

This sequence joins TRBV7-7 and TRBJ2-1; 7 bases fit TRBD2. After removal of 4 bases from V and 8 bases from J, the junction contained 11 bases not matched to a gene. The CDR3 is 15 residues long. CDR1 and CDR2 from the germline V gene are SSHAT and FNYEAQ (reference sequence). The CDR3 here is CASSYGLDPGDEQFF. CDR3 bases: TGTGCCAGCAGCTACGGACTAGACCCCGGGGATGAGCAGTTCTTC.

CDR3 in amino acids: CAIGQGARSNQPQHF. The CDR3 coding sequence is TGTGCCATCGGACAGGGGGCTAGGAGCAATCAGCCCCAGCATTTT. This chain uses TRBV10-3 with TRBJ1-5; 11 bases map to TRBD1. Germline assignment: CDR1 ENHRY and CDR2 SYGVKD. The CDR3 has 15 residues. V lost 8 bases, J lost 1 base, and 4 bases stayed unmatched.

The genes are TRBV5-1 and TRBJ1-1, with 7 bases aligning to TRBD1. Germline CDR1 reads SGHRS; CDR2 reads YFSETQ. There are 14 residues in the CDR3. After removal of 3 bases from V and 0 bases from J, the junction contained 2 bases not matched to a gene. For the CDR3, the DNA is TGCGCCAGCAGCTCGGGACAGATGAACACTGAAGCTTTCTTT. Encoded protein: CASSSGQMNTEAFF.

V gene TRBV28 combines with J gene TRBJ2-5, with 7 nucleotides matching TRBD1. Germline CDR1 and CDR2: MDHEN and SYDVKM. J gave up 3 bases and V 6 bases, and 7 bases lay outside the gene matches. This CDR3 has 14 amino acids. The CDR3 DNA reads as TGTGCCAGCAGCCGACAGGGTGGGAAAGAGACCCAGTACTTC. It specifies CASSRQGGKETQYF.

The chain combines TRBV27 with TRBJ2-6, with 7 bases that match TRBD1. This CDR3 spans 16 amino acids. The V and J ends lost 7 bases and 0 bases, in that order; junction bases with no gene match: 6. Germline V gene sequence: CDR1 MNHEY, CDR2 SMNVEV (reference sequence). CDR3 residues: CASTGQVSSGANVLTF. The DNA for the CDR3 is TGTGCCAGCACAGGACAGGTTAGCTCTGGGGCCAACGTCCTGACTTTC.

This clone was counted once. The chain carries TRBV6-6 and TRBJ2-2; 8 positions agree with TRBD1. The CDR3 sequence is 15 residues long. The V gene's germline CDR1 is MNHNY and CDR2 SVGAGI (reference sequence). J lost 6 bases, V lost 5 bases, and 8 bases had no gene match. CDR3 bases: TGTGCCAGCAGTCGTACAGGGGGAGTTGCCGGGGAGCTGTTTTTT. This codes for CASSRTGGVAGELFF.

This clone was seen once. The J gene is TRBJ1-1, the V gene TRBV11-3, with D perhaps TRBD1 (5 bases). The CDR3 totals 15 residues. The ends were cut back, 0 bases at V and 7 bases at J, with 15 bases in the middle. Looked up from germline, CDR1 is SGHNT and CDR2 is YENEEA. The CDR3 nucleotides are TGTGCCAGCAGCTTAGATGGGTCCGGGGGGAGTGAAGCTTTCTTT. Encoded protein: CASSLDGSGGSEAFF.

The chain joins TRBV7-9 to TRBJ1-1; D uncertain. CDR3 length: 15 residues. Looked up from germline, CDR1 is SEHNR and CDR2 is FQNEAQ (reference sequence). The V and J ends lost 5 bases and 4 bases respectively, with 17 bases between them. The DNA for the CDR3 is TGTGCCAGCAGCCATCAAAGAGGGTCCGGCACTGAAGCTTTCTTT. Translating gives CASSHQRGSGTEAFF.